This record covers a single TCR beta chain. What it binds is not known. These data belong to a study of cytomegalovirus exposure and HLA in healthy donors. Study context: The roughly 120 validation repertoires, a later analysis reported, used the same platform as the approximately 670 repertoires from the first cohort.

Findings and caveats of the study: According to reports, the classifier identified cytomegalovirus status with high specificity and sensitivity. In vitro confirmation showed three CMV-associated chains to be CMV antigen specific. Most TCR sequences showed up rarely, but some public TCRs showed up in many donors.

CDR3 length: 14 residues. V dropped 6 bases and J dropped 9; count of bases not matched to a gene: 6. The germline V gene has CDR1 ENHRY and CDR2 SYGVKD. Clones were read by immunoSEQ multiplex PCR, and TCRdb kept only the in-frame ones, dropping some. The data hold some 64,000 clones, with around 96% observed a single time. This TCR came from a woman aged 18-35 years in good health and CMV-seronegative. V is TRBV10-3 and J is TRBJ2-1, with 12 nucleotides matching TRBD2. Material for sequencing was PBMCs. In nucleotides, the CDR3 is TGTGCCATCAGGCGACTAGCGGGAGAGGCTGAGCAGTTCTTC. Protein product: CAIRRLAGEAEQFF.